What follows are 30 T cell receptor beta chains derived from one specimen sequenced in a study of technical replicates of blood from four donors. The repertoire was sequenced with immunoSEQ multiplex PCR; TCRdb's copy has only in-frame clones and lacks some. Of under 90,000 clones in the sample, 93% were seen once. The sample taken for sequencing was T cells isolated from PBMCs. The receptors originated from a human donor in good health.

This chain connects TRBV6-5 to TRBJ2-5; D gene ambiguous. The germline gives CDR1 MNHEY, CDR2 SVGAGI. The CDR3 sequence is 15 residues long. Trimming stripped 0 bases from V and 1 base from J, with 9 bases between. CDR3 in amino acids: CASSYSMAPQETQYF. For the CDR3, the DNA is TGTGCCAGCAGTTACTCGATGGCCCCCCAAGAGACCCAGTACTTC.

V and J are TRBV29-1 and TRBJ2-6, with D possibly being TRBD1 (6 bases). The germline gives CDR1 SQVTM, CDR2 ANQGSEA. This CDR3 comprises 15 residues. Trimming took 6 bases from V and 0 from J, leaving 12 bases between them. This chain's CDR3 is CSVPKQGSGANVLTF. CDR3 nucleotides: TGCAGCGTCCCGAAACAGGGCTCTGGGGCCAACGTCCTGACTTTC.

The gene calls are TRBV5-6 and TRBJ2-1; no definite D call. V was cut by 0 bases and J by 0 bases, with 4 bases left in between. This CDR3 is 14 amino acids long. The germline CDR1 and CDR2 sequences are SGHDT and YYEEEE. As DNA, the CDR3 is TGTGCCAGCAGCTTGGGTAGCTCCTACAATGAGCAGTTCTTC. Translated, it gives CASSLGSSYNEQFF.

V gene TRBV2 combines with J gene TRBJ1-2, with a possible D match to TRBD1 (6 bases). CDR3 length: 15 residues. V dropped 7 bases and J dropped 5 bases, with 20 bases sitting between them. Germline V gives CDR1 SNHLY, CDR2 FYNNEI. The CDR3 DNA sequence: TGTGCCAGCAAACCTACCACGGACAGAACATATGGCTACACCTTC. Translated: CASKPTTDRTYGYTF.

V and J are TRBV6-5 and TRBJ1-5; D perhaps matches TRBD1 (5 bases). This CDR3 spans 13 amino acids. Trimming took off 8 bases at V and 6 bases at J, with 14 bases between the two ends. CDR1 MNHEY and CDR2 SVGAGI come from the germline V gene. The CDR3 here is CASCTGGGQPQHF. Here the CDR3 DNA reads TGTGCCAGCTGCACCGGGGGGGGTCAGCCCCAGCATTTT.

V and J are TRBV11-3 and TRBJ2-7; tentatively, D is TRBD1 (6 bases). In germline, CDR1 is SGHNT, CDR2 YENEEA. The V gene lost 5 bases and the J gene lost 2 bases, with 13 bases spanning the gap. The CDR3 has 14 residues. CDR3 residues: CASSGRTVTYEQYF. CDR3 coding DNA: TGTGCCAGCAGCGGCCGGACAGTTACCTACGAGCAGTACTTC. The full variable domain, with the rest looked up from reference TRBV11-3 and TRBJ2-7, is EAGVVQSPRYKIIEKKQPVAFWCNPISGHNTLYWYLQNLGQGPELLIRYENEEAVDDSQLPKDRFSAERLKGVDSTLKIQPAELGDSAVYLCASSGRTVTYEQYFGPGTRLTVT.

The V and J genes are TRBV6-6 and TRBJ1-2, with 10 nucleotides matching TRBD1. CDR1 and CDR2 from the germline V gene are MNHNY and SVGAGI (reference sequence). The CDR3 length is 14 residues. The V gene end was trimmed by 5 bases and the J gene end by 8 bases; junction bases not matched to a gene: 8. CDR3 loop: CASSTTGTGVGYTF. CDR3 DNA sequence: TGTGCCAGCAGTACTACCGGGACAGGGGTCGGCTACACCTTC.

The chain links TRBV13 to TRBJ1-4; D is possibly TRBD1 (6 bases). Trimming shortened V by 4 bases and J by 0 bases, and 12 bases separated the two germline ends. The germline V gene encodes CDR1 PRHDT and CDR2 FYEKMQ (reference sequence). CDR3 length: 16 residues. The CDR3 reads CASSSRGTATNEKLFF. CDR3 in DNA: TGTGCCAGCAGCTCTAGGGGGACCGCAACTAATGAAAAACTGTTTTTT.

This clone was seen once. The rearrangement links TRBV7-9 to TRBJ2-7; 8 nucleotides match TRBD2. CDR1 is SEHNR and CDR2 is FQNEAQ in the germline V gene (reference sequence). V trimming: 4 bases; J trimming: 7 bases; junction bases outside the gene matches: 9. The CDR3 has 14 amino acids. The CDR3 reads CASSSGGVIGEQYF. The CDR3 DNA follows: TGTGCCAGCAGCTCGGGGGGGGTTATTGGGGAGCAGTACTTC.

The CDR3 protein is CASSYIRDTPRRAFF. The CDR3 nucleotides read TGTGCCAGCAGTTACATCCGGGATACACCCCGGAGAGCTTTCTTT. V and J are TRBV6-5 and TRBJ1-1; no definite D call. The CDR3 has 15 residues. CDR1 is MNHEY and CDR2 is SVGAGI in the germline V gene. Trimming shortened V by 2 bases and J by 10 bases, and 20 bases separated the two germline ends.

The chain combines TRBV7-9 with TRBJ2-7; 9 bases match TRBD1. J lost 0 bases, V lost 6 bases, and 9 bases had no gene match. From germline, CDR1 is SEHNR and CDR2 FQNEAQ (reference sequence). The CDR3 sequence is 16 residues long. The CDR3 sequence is CASRQYRDRDSYEQYF. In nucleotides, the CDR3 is TGTGCCAGCAGGCAATACCGGGACAGGGACTCCTACGAGCAGTACTTC.

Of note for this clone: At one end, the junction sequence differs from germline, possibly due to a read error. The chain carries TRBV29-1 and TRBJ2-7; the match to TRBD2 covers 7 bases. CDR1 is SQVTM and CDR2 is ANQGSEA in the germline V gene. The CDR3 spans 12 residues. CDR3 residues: CSVAGDSNEQYF. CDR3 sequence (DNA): TGCAGCGTGGCGGGGGACTCCAACGAGCAGTACTTC.

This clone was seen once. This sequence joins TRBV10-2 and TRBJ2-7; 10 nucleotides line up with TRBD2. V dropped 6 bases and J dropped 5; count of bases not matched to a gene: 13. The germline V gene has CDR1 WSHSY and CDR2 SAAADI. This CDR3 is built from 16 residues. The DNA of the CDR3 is TGCGCCAGCAGGAACCTCGCCCCTAGCGGGAGCCACGAGCAGTACTTC. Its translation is CASRNLAPSGSHEQYF.

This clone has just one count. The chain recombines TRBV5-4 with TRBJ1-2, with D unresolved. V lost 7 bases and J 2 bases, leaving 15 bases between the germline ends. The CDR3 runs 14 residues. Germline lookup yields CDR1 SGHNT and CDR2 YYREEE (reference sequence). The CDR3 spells CASSFDTPNYGYTF. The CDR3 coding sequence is TGTGCCAGCTCCTTTGACACGCCAAACTATGGCTACACCTTC.

The CDR3 spells CASSEGTSGSYEQYF. CDR3 bases: TGCGCCAGCAGCGAAGGGACTAGCGGCTCCTACGAGCAGTACTTC. The rearrangement uses TRBV5-1 and TRBJ2-7; 11 nucleotides agree with TRBD2. This CDR3 spans 15 amino acids. The germline CDR1 and CDR2 sequences are SGHRS and YFSETQ. V shed 4 bases, J shed 0 bases, and the junction held 3 bases outside the gene matches. The whole variable domain, remainder taken from reference TRBV5-1 and TRBJ2-7, is KAGVTQTPRYLIKTRGQQVTLSCSPISGHRSVSWYQQTPGQGLQFLFEYFSETQRNKGNFPGRFSGRQFSNSRSEMNVSTLELGDSALYLCASSEGTSGSYEQYFGPGTRLTVT.

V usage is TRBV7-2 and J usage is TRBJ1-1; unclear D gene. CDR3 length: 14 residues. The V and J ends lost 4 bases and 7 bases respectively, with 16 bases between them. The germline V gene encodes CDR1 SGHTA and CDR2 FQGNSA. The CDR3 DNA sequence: TGTGCCAGCAGCTCCCTACCAGGCGTGTTTGAAGCTTTCTTT. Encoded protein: CASSSLPGVFEAFF.

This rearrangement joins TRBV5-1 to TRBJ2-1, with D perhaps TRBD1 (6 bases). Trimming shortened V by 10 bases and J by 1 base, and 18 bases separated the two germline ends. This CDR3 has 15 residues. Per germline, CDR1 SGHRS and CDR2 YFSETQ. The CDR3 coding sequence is TGCGCCGTATCCCAGGGGACCGGGTCCTACAATGAGCAGTTCTTC. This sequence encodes CAVSQGTGSYNEQFF. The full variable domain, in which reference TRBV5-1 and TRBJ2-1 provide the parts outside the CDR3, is KAGVTQTPRYLIKTRGQQVTLSCSPISGHRSVSWYQQTPGQGLQFLFEYFSETQRNKGNFPGRFSGRQFSNSRSEMNVSTLELGDSALYLCAVSQGTGSYNEQFFGPGTRLTVL.

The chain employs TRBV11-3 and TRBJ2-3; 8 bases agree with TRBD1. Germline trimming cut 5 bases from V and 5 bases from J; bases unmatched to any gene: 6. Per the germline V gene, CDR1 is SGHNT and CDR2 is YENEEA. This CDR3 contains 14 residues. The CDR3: CASSDRGLGDTQYF. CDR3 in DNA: TGTGCCAGCAGCGACAGGGGTTTAGGAGATACGCAGTATTTT.

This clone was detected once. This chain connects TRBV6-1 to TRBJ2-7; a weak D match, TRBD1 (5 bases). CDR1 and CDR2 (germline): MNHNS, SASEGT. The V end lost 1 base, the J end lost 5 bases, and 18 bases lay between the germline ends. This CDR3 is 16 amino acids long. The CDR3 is CASSEVLLGLLDEQYF. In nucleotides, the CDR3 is TGTGCCAGCAGTGAAGTCCTCCTGGGGCTGTTGGACGAGCAGTACTTC.

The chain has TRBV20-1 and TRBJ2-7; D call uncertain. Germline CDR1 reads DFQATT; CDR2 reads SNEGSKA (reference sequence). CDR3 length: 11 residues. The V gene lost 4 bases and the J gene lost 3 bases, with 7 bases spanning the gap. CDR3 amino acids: CSANIHYEQYF. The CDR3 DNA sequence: TGCAGTGCTAACATCCACTACGAGCAGTACTTC.

The CDR3 loop reads CASSLDDRIEQYF. The CDR3 DNA reads as TGCGCCAGCAGCTTGGACGACAGGATCGAGCAGTACTTC. The V call is TRBV5-1, the J call TRBJ2-7, with D possibly matching TRBD1 (6 bases). The CDR3 has 13 amino acids. V lost 0 bases and J 6 bases, leaving 10 bases between the germline ends. From germline, CDR1 is SGHRS and CDR2 YFSETQ. Supplemented by reference TRBV5-1 and TRBJ2-7, the full variable domain reads KAGVTQTPRYLIKTRGQQVTLSCSPISGHRSVSWYQQTPGQGLQFLFEYFSETQRNKGNFPGRFSGRQFSNSRSEMNVSTLELGDSALYLCASSLDDRIEQYFGPGTRLTVT.

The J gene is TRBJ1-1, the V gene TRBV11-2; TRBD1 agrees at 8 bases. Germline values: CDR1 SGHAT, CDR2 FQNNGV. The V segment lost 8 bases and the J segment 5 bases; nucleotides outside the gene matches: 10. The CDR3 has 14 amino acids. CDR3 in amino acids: CASSSQGAGTEAFF. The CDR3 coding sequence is TGTGCCAGCTCAAGCCAGGGGGCAGGGACTGAAGCTTTCTTT. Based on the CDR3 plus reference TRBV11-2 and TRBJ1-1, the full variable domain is EAGVAQSPRYKIIEKRQSVAFWCNPISGHATLYWYQQILGQGPKLLIQFQNNGVVDDSQLPKDRFSAERLKGVDSTLKIQPAKLEDSAVYLCASSSQGAGTEAFFGQGTRLTVV.

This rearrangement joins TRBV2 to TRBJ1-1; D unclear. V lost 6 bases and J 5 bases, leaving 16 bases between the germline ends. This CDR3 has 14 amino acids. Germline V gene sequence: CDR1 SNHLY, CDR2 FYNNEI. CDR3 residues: CASSLPGVWTEAFF. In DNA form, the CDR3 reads TGTGCCAGCAGCTTACCCGGGGTTTGGACTGAAGCTTTCTTT.

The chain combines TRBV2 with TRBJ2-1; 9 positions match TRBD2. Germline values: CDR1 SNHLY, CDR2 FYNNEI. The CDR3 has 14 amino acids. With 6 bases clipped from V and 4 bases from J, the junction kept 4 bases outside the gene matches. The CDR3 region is CASRTSGQYNEQFF. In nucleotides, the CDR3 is TGTGCCAGCAGGACTAGCGGACAATACAATGAGCAGTTCTTC.

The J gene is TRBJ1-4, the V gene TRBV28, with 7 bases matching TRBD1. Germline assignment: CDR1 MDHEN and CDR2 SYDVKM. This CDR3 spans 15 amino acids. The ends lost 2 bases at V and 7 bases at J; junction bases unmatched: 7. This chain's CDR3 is CASSLPGGSSEKLFF. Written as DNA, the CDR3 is TGTGCCAGCAGTTTACCAGGGGGTTCAAGTGAAAAACTGTTTTTT.

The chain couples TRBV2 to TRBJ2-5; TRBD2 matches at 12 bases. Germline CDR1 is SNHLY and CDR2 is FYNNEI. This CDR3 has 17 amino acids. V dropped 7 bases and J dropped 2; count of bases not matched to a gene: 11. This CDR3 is CASKGLAGGPRQETQYF. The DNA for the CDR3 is TGTGCCAGCAAGGGGCTAGCGGGAGGGCCAAGGCAAGAGACCCAGTACTTC.

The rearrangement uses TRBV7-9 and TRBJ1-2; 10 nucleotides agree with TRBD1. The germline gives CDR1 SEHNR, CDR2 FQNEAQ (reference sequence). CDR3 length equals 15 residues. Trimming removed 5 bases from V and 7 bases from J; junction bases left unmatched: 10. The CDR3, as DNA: TGTGCCAGCAGCCGGGGGGAGACAGGGGGCTCTGGCTACACCTTC. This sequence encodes CASSRGETGGSGYTF.

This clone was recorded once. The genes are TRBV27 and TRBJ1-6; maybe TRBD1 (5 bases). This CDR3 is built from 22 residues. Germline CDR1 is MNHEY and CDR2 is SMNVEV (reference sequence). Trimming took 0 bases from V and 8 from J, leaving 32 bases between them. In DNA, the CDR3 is TGTGCCAGCAGTTTATCGTTCTTCGGTGTTCTAGGGCGGGACTTGGGCGATTCACCCCTCCACTTT. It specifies CASSLSFFGVLGRDLGDSPLHF.

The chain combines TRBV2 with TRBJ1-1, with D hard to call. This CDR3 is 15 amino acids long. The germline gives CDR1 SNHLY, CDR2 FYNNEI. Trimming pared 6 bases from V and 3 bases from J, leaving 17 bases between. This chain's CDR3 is CASRIDARRDTEAFF. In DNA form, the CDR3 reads TGTGCCAGCAGGATTGATGCTCGGCGGGACACTGAAGCTTTCTTT.

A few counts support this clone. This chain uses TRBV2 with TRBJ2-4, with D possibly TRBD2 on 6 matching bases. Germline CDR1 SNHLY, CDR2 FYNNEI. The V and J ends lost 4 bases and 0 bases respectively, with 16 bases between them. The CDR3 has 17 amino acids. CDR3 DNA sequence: TGTGCCAGCAGTGTTTTGGAGGCGGGGCTAGCCAAAAACATTCAGTACTTC. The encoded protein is CASSVLEAGLAKNIQYF.